The 13 T cell receptor beta chains presented below share a single source sample, sequenced in a study of cytomegalovirus exposure and HLA in healthy donors. Method: immunoSEQ multiplex PCR; TCRdb's copy keeps in-frame clones and lacks some. The table records about 160,000 clones, 90% to 97% of them present only once. The source material was PBMCs. Receptor source: a woman younger than 35 in good health and CMV-seronegative.

Only one count was recorded for this clone. The rearrangement uses TRBV11-3 and TRBJ2-3, with 8 bases that match TRBD1. The CDR3 is 17 amino acids. From germline, CDR1 is SGHNT and CDR2 YENEEA. J gave up 2 bases and V 1 base, and 8 bases lay outside the gene matches. The CDR3 region is CASSLGDGQGYTDTQYF. DNA of the CDR3: TGTGCCAGCAGCTTAGGCGACGGACAGGGCTACACAGATACGCAGTATTTT.

The chain links TRBV7-9 to TRBJ2-7, with a tentative D call TRBD2 (5 bases). V lost 1 base to trimming and J lost 6 bases, with 16 bases between them. The germline CDR1 and CDR2 sequences are SEHNR and FQNEAQ (reference sequence). The CDR3 sequence is 15 residues long. The CDR3 region is CASSLDPGVAFEQYF. The DNA for the CDR3 is TGTGCCAGCAGCTTAGACCCCGGGGTAGCCTTCGAGCAGTACTTC.

The J gene is TRBJ2-7, the V gene TRBV7-2, with TRBD2 identical over 11 bases. The length of the CDR3 is 17 residues. Germline V gives CDR1 SGHTA, CDR2 FQGNSA. V trimming: 1 base; J trimming: 6 bases; junction bases outside the gene matches: 11. This chain's CDR3 is CASSLVSSGGDWGEQYF. The CDR3 nucleotides are TGTGCCAGCAGCTTAGTTAGTAGCGGGGGGGACTGGGGCGAGCAGTACTTC.

The chain links TRBV9 to TRBJ1-1, with 8 bases that match TRBD1. Unmatched junction bases numbered 10, after V lost 4 bases and J lost 8 bases. Germline-derived CDR1 and CDR2 are SGDLS and YYNGEE. The CDR3 covers 14 residues. CDR3 nucleotide sequence: TGTGCCAGCAGCACGCAGGGGGCTCAGACCGAAGCTTTCTTT. This encodes CASSTQGAQTEAFF. The full variable domain, rest sourced from reference TRBV9 and TRBJ1-1, is DSGVTQTPKHLITATGQRVTLRCSPRSGDLSVYWYQQSLDQGLQFLIQYYNGEERAKGNILERFSAQQFPDLHSELNLSSLELGDSALYFCASSTQGAQTEAFFGQGTRLTVV.

The chain carries TRBV4-3 and TRBJ1-4, with D possibly TRBD1 on 6 matching bases. This CDR3 is 14 amino acids long. Germline V gene data show CDR1 as LGHNA and CDR2 as YSLEER. V gave up 4 bases and J gave up 5 bases, with 11 bases separating them. CDR3 DNA: TGCGCCAGCAGCCTCGGTACAGGGAATGAAAAACTGTTTTTT. It translates to CASSLGTGNEKLFF.

This clone was found once. V is TRBV5-4 and J is TRBJ2-7; 7 positions match TRBD1. Unmatched junction bases numbered 6, after V lost 3 bases and J lost 3 bases. The V gene's germline CDR1 is SGHNT and CDR2 YYREEE (reference sequence). CDR3 length equals 14 residues. The CDR3 coding sequence is TGTGCCAGCAGCTCGACAGGGTCTCACTACGAGCAGTACTTC. It codes for CASSSTGSHYEQYF.

CDR3 DNA: TGTGCCAGCAGGACAGGGGGCACCGGGGAGCTGTTTTTT. Protein: CASRTGGTGELFF. The genes are TRBV9 and TRBJ2-2; 9 bases line up with TRBD1. CDR1 and CDR2 from the germline V gene are SGDLS and YYNGEE. CDR3 length: 13 amino acids. J gave up 4 bases and V 5 bases, and 0 bases lay outside the gene matches.

The chain employs TRBV30 and TRBJ2-7; possibly TRBD2 for D (5 bases). The V end lost 4 bases, the J end lost 2 bases, and 9 bases lay between the germline ends. The CDR3 totals 12 residues. Germline CDR1 and CDR2: GTSNPN and SVGIG (reference sequence). The CDR3 reads CAWKPGTYEQYF. CDR3 coding DNA: TGTGCCTGGAAACCGGGGACCTACGAGCAGTACTTC.

This rearrangement joins TRBV29-1 to TRBJ2-6; possibly TRBD2 for D (5 bases). This CDR3 has 16 amino acids. Germline assignment: CDR1 SQVTM and CDR2 ANQGSEA. Trimming took off 5 bases at V and 1 base at J, with 15 bases between the two ends. The CDR3 is CSVFWGAPSGANVLTF. The CDR3 DNA follows: TGCAGCGTTTTTTGGGGAGCCCCTTCTGGGGCCAACGTCCTGACTTTC.

The chain couples TRBV7-2 to TRBJ2-3; possible D gene TRBD2, 6 bases. The germline V and J ends were trimmed by 3 bases and 2 bases, with 12 bases remaining between them. Germline V gene sequence: CDR1 SGHTA, CDR2 FQGNSA. This CDR3 comprises 15 residues. The CDR3, as DNA: TGTGCCAGCAGCTTGGGGGGACTCTCCACAGATACGCAGTATTTT. It translates to CASSLGGLSTDTQYF.

This clone appeared once. The V call is TRBV4-1, the J call TRBJ2-2, with 8 bases fitting TRBD2. The germline gives CDR1 MGHRA, CDR2 YSYEKL. J was trimmed by 7 bases and V by 0 bases; bases with no gene match: 10. This CDR3 is built from 17 residues. CDR3 residues: CASSQDASGGPVGELFF. CDR3 coding DNA: TGCGCCAGCAGCCAAGACGCGTCGGGGGGGCCGGTCGGGGAGCTGTTTTTT.

V and J are TRBV2 and TRBJ1-2; 7 nucleotides align to TRBD1. The CDR3 has 15 amino acids. Per germline, CDR1 SNHLY and CDR2 FYNNEI. The J segment lost 4 bases and the V segment lost 7 bases, leaving 12 bases of the junction unmatched. CDR3 loop: CASKPGRDRSYGYTF. CDR3 nucleotide sequence: TGTGCCAGCAAGCCAGGCCGGGACAGAAGCTATGGCTACACCTTC.

The chain combines TRBV27 with TRBJ2-4, with 8 bases that match TRBD1. V was clipped by 7 bases and J by 6 bases; unmatched bases: 5. The CDR3 runs 13 residues. The germline V gene has CDR1 MNHEY and CDR2 SMNVEV (reference sequence). The CDR3 DNA sequence: TGTGCCAGCACCGGTACAGGGGGAAACATTCAGTACTTC. Its translation is CASTGTGGNIQYF.